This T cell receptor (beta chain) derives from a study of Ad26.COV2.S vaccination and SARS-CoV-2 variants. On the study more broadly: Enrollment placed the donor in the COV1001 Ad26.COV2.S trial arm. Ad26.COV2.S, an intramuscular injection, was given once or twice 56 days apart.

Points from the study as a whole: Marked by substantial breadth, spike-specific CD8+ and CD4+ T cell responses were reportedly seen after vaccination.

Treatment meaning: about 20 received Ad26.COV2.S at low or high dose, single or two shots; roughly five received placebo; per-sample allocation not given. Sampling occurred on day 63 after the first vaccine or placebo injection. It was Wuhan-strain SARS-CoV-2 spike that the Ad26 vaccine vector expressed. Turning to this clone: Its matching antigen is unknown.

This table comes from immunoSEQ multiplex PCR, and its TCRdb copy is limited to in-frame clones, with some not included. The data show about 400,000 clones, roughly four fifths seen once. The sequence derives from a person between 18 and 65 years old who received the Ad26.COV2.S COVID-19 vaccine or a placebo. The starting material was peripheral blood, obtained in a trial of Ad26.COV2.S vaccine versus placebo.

The CDR3 bases are TGTGCCAGCAGCTCCCGACACGGAGGGGGAGGGGAGACCCAGTACTTC. Translating gives CASSSRHGGGGETQYF. The chain employs TRBV7-3 and TRBJ2-5; TRBD2 is a possible D gene (7 bases). This CDR3 has 16 amino acids. V lost 4 bases, J lost 5 bases, and 20 bases lay in between. Per germline, CDR1 SGHTA and CDR2 FQGTGA.